A selection of T cell receptor beta chains follows, all from one sample in a study of blood T cell repertoires in COVID-19. The method was immunoSEQ multiplex PCR; TCRdb's version includes in-frame clones alone and lacks a portion of them. Altogether approximately 190,000 clones are present, under 85% being singletons, with the ten largest covering approximately 6.1%. Specimen: peripheral blood. The receptors derive from a woman aged 40 to 50 with acute or convalescent COVID-19. Both conserved end residues are part of each CDR3. D genes are given only for firm matches. Rows give clone size only sometimes, using once, few, many, or a class for an expanded clone.

clone size,J gene,D gene,V gene,CDR3 DNA,CDR3 protein
NA,TRBJ2-2,NA,TRBV6-5,TGTGCCAGCAGTCCCCGGACAGATAACACCGGGGAGCTGTTTTTT,CASSPRTDNTGELFF
NA,TRBJ1-2,NA,TRBV30,TGTGCCTGGAGTGTACAGGGCCCCCTTTCGAATGGCTACACCTTC,CAWSVQGPLSNGYTF
few,TRBJ2-7,NA,TRBV7-9,TGTGCCAGCAGCTTCGGACAGTCCTACGAGCAGTACTTC,CASSFGQSYEQYF
NA,TRBJ1-3,NA,TRBV18,TGTGCCAGCTCACTCTCTGTAGGCGCGGGGTCAGGAAACACCATATATTTT,CASSLSVGAGSGNTIYF
NA,TRBJ1-1,NA,TRBV7-9,TGTGCCAGCAGCCCCGTGACAGGAAAGATGAACACTGAAGCTTTCTTT,CASSPVTGKMNTEAFF
NA,TRBJ2-1,TRBD1,TRBV11-3,TGTGCCAGCAGCTTAGATGGGACAGGGGGACCGCGGTTCTTC,CASSLDGTGGPRFF
once,TRBJ1-3,NA,TRBV30,TGTGCCTGGAGTCTCTCTGGAAACACCATATATTTT,CAWSLSGNTIYF
NA,TRBJ2-7,NA,TRBV9,TGTGCCAGCAGCGTAGACCCAGGGGTTATGGCCGGCGAGCAGTACTTC,CASSVDPGVMAGEQYF
NA,TRBJ1-3,NA,TRBV18,TGTGCCAGCTCCCAGGGCTCTGGAAACACCATATATTTT,CASSQGSGNTIYF
once,TRBJ2-7,TRBD1,TRBV6-6,TGTGCCAGCAGTTTACTCCCGGGACAGGGGCTTCGGGAGCAGTACTTC,CASSLLPGQGLREQYF
NA,TRBJ2-1,NA,TRBV5-6,TGTGCCAGCAGCTTAGGAGGGCCCAATGAGCAGTTCTTC,CASSLGGPNEQFF
NA,TRBJ2-5,TRBD2,TRBV5-6,TGTGCCAGCAGCTTCGAGCGGGAGATGGAAGAGACCCAGTACTTC,CASSFEREMEETQYF
NA,TRBJ2-3,TRBD2,TRBV5-4,TGTGCCAGCAGCTTTACAGGGCGGGGGGCAGATACGCAGTATTTT,CASSFTGRGADTQYF
NA,TRBJ2-7,NA,TRBV14,TGTGCCAGCAGCCAACTCGGGACTCTCTCCTACGAGCAGTACTTC,CASSQLGTLSYEQYF
many,TRBJ1-2,NA,TRBV7-2,TGTGCCAGCAGCTTCGTCAGTACGTATGGCTACACCTTC,CASSFVSTYGYTF
NA,TRBJ2-1,NA,TRBV14,TGTGCCAGCAGCCAAGATGCCCCGGGGATGTACAATGAGCAGTTCTTC,CASSQDAPGMYNEQFF
NA,TRBJ1-2,NA,TRBV20-1,TGCAGTCTGGGGGGGGCGCGGGGCTACACCTTC,CSLGGARGYTF
NA,TRBJ1-1,TRBD1,TRBV30,TGTGCCTGGAGCACACAGGGGGCGAACACTGAAGCTTTCTTT,CAWSTQGANTEAFF
NA,TRBJ2-3,NA,TRBV11-2,TGTGCCAGCAGCTTAGTAGGGGGACTACTCACAGATACGCAGTATTTT,CASSLVGGLLTDTQYF
NA,TRBJ1-3,NA,TRBV7-9,TGTGCCAGCAGCCCCCTCCCCCAGGGGTTAGGAGGAAACACCATATATTTT,CASSPLPQGLGGNTIYF
NA,TRBJ2-4,NA,TRBV27,TGTGCCAGCAGTTCCTACAGGGACGCGACCAAAAACATTCAGTACTTC,CASSSYRDATKNIQYF
NA,TRBJ2-6,NA,TRBV19,TGTGCCAGTAGTATACCTAGAACTGCCGGGGCCAACGTCCTGACTTTC,CASSIPRTAGANVLTF